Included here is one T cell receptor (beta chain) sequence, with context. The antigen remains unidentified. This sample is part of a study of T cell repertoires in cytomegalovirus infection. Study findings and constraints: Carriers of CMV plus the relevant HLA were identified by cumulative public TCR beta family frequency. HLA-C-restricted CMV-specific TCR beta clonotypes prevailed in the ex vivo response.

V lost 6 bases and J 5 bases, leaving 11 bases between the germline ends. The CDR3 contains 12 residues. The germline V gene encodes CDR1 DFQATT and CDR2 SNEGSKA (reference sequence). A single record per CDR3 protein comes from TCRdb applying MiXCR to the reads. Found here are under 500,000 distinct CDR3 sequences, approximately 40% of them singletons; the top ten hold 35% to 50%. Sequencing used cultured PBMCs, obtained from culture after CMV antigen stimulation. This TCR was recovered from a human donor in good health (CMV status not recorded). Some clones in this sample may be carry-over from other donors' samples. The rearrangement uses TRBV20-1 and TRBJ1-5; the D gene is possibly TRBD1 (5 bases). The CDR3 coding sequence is TGCAGTGCCGGGACCGGCCATCAGCCCCAGCATTTT. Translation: CSAGTGHQPQHF.